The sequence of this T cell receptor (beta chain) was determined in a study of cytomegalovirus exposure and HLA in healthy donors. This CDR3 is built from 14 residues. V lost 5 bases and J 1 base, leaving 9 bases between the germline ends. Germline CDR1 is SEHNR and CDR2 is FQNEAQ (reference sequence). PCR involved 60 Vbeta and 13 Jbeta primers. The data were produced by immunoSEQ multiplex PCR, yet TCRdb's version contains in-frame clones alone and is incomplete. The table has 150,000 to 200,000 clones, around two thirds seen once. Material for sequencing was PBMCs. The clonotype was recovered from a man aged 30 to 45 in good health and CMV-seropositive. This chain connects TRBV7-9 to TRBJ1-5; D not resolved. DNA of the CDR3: TGTGCCAGCAGCCCGGGGTCGAGCAATCAGCCCCAGCATTTT. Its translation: CASSPGSSNQPQHF.